This TCR beta chain is drawn from a study of T cell repertoires in cytomegalovirus infection. Background on the study: Matching HLA type and CMV infection were both indicated by public TCR beta signatures. Overall study results and limits: What dominated the ex vivo response were HLA-C-restricted CMV-specific TCR beta clonotypes.

TCRdb called the reads again in MiXCR, with one record for every CDR3 protein. Of roughly 760,000 distinct CDR3 sequences listed, roughly 36% are singletons. V lost 6 bases and J lost 6, with 9 bases in between. The germline gives CDR1 MDHEN, CDR2 SYDVKM. The CDR3 extends over 11 amino acids. This clonotype occurred a few times. Its specificity is unknown. The gene calls are TRBV28 and TRBJ2-7; D not certain. The sequence came from a human donor in good health (CMV status not recorded). Some clones in this sample may be carry-over from other donors' samples. Material: PBMCs. The CDR3 sequence is CASSPRFEQYF. DNA for the CDR3: TGTGCCAGCAGCCCTAGGTTCGAGCAGTACTTC.